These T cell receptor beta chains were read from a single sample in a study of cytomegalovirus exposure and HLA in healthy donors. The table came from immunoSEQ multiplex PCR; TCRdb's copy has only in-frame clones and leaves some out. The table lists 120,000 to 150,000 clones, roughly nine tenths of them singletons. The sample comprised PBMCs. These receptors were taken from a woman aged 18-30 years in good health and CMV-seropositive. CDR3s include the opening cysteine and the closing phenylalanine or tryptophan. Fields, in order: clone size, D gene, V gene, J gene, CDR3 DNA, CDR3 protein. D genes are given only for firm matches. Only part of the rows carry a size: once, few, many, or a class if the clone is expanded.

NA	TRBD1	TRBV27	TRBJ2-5	TGTGCCAGCAGTCAAACCTGGGGACAGCAAGAGACCCAGTACTTC	CASSQTWGQQETQYF
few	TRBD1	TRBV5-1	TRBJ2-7	TGCGCCAGCAGCTTGGAGCGGACAGGGGGTTACGAGCAGTACTTC	CASSLERTGGYEQYF
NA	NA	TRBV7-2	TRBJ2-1	TGTGCCAGCAGCTTAGCTCTAGTCGATGAGCAGTTCTTC	CASSLALVDEQFF
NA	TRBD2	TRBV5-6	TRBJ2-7	TGTGCCAGCAGCTTGGATGCGACTAGCGCCTACGAGCAGTACTTC	CASSLDATSAYEQYF
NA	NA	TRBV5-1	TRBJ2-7	TGCGCCAGCAGCCCAGACACAGGGAACTCCTACGAGCAGTACTTC	CASSPDTGNSYEQYF
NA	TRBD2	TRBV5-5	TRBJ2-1	TGTGCCAGCAGCTTACAACTTTCCGGGACTAGTATGAATGAGCAGTTCTTC	CASSLQLSGTSMNEQFF
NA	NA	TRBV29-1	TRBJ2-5	TGCAGCGGAGCTGCCAGGCACGCGAGAAATCAAGAGACCCAGTACTTC	CSGAARHARNQETQYF
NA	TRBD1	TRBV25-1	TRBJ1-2	TGTGCCAGCAGTGCCGGGACAGTTAACTATGGCTACACCTTC	CASSAGTVNYGYTF
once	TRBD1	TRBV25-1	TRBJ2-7	TGTGCCAGCGGCCCAGGGGGCTGGTACGAGCAGTACTTC	CASGPGGWYEQYF
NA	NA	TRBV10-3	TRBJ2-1	TGTGCCATCAGTGAGTCGCCAGGGGGAGGCTACAATGAGCAGTTCTTC	CAISESPGGGYNEQFF
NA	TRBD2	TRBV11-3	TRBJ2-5	TGTGCCAGCAGCTTAGTTTTAGCGGGAGGGCCACAGACCCAGTACTTC	CASSLVLAGGPQTQYF
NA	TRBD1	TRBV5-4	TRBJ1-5	TGTGCCAGCAGCACCACCGGGACAGGGGATCAGCCCCAGCATTTT	CASSTTGTGDQPQHF
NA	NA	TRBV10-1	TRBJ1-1	TGCGCCAGCAGTGAGTCCCTAGACACTGAAGCTTTCTTT	CASSESLDTEAFF
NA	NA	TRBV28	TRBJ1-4	TGTGCCAGCAGTTTATCCACGGGCAGGGTGAACGAAAAACTGTTTTTT	CASSLSTGRVNEKLFF
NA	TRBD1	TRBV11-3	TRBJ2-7	TGTGCCAGCAGCTTGGACAGGGACTACGAGCAGTACTTC	CASSLDRDYEQYF
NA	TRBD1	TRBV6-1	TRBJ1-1	TGTGCCAGCAGAGCGGGCACAGGGGGCTCTACTGAAGCTTTCTTT	CASRAGTGGSTEAFF
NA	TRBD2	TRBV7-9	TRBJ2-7	TGTGCCAGCAGCTCTACTAGCGGACGACGTCCAGCCTACGAGCAGTACTTC	CASSSTSGRRPAYEQYF
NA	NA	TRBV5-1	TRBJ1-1	TGCGCCAGCAGCTTGAGCCACGGGGGGTTGAACACTGAAGCTTTCTTT	CASSLSHGGLNTEAFF
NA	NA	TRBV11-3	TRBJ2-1	TGTGCCAGCAGCTTAGTCCCGGATGAGCAGTTCTTC	CASSLVPDEQFF
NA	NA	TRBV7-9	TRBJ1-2	TGTGCCAGCAGCTTAGGTATCTGGGGCGGCTACACCTTC	CASSLGIWGGYTF
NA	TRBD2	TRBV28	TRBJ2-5	TGTGCCAGCAGACTAGCGGGAGGGGGGGTAGAGACCCAGTACTTC	CASRLAGGGVETQYF
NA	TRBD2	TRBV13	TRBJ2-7	TGTGCCAGCAGCCAACGCACCCCCCCGGCGGGAGAGGACGAGCAGTACTTC	CASSQRTPPAGEDEQYF
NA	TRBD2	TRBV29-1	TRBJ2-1	TGCAGCGTGGCCGGGACTAGTGTGGGAACGGATGAGCAGTTCTTC	CSVAGTSVGTDEQFF
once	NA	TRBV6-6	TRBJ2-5	TGTGCCAGCAGTTACGTGACCTGGGGGGACCAAGAGACCCAGTACTTC	CASSYVTWGDQETQYF
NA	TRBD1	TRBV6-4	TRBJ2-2	TGTGCCAGCAGTGCCACAGGGGGCGGCACCGGGGAGCTGTTTTTT	CASSATGGGTGELFF
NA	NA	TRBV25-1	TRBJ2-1	TGTGCCAGCAGTGAATGGTCAGGGGCCTACAATGAGCAGTTCTTC	CASSEWSGAYNEQFF
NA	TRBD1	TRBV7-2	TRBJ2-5	TGTGCCAGCAGTGGAACAGGGGGGAAGACCCAGTACTTC	CASSGTGGKTQYF
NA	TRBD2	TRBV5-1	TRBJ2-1	TGCGCCAGCAGCTTGGTTAGCGGGGCGTTCTACAATGAGCAGTTCTTC	CASSLVSGAFYNEQFF
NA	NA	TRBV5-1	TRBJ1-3	TGCGCCAGCAGCTATACAGGGTCTGGAAACACCATATATTTT	CASSYTGSGNTIYF
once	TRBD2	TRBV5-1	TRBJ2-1	TGCGCCAGCAGCTTCGGGACTAGCGGGAGGTATGGCAATGAGCAGTTCTTC	CASSFGTSGRYGNEQFF
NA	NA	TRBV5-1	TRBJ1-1	TGCGCCAGCAGTTCTTTAAGGAGCGGCACTGAAGCTTTCTTT	CASSSLRSGTEAFF
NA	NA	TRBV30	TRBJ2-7	TGTGCCTGGACAGGGGTAAGGGGCGAGCAGTACTTC	CAWTGVRGEQYF
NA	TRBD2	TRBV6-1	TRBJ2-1	TGTGCCAGCAGTGCGGTCGGGGGGTCCTACAATGAGCAGTTCTTC	CASSAVGGSYNEQFF
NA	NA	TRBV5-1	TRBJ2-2	TGCGCCAGCAGCTTCGGGGGGCTTAGGACCGGGGAGCTGTTTTTT	CASSFGGLRTGELFF
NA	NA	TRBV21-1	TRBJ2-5	TGTGCCAGCAGCAAAGGCGGGCGGGACCAAGAGACCCAGTACTTC	CASSKGGRDQETQYF
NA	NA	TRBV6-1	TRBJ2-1	TGTGCCAGCAGTGAGGCGGGCGGGGCCTACAATGAGCAGTTCTTC	CASSEAGGAYNEQFF
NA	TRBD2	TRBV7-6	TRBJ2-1	TGTGCCAGCAGCTTATCCCTAGCGGGATCCTACAATGAGCAGTTCTTC	CASSLSLAGSYNEQFF
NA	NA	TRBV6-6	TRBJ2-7	TGTGCCAGCAGTTACGACGGACTGGGGTTCTACGAGCAGTACTTC	CASSYDGLGFYEQYF
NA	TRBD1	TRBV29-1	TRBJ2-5	TGCAGCGTTGCGGAGGGGGCAGGGGGCACAGAGACCCAGTACTTC	CSVAEGAGGTETQYF
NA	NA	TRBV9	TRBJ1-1	TGTGCCAGCAGCGTAGGGGCAGGTCCGATGAGCACTGAAGCTTTCTTT	CASSVGAGPMSTEAFF
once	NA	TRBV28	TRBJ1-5	TGTGCCAGCACCCTGACAGGTAGCAATCAGCCCCAGCATTTT	CASTLTGSNQPQHF
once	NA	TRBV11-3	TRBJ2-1	TGTGCCAGCAGCTCGAGGGGGATTAGCTCCTACAATGAGCAGTTCTTC	CASSSRGISSYNEQFF
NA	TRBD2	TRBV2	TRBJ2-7	TGTGCCAGCCGACGGACAATAGCGGGGACCTACGAGCAGTACTTC	CASRRTIAGTYEQYF
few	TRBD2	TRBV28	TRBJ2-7	TGTGCCAGCAGTCCCAGGGTGTCTAGCGGGCGCGAGCAGTACTTC	CASSPRVSSGREQYF